This TCR beta chain derives from a study of T-cell reconstitution after alpha-beta-depleted transplantation in children. V lost 5 bases and J lost 9; bases outside the gene matches: 12. The germline V gene encodes CDR1 SGHTA and CDR2 FQGNSA. This CDR3 has 15 residues. Unique molecular identifiers were built into the TCRbeta library. TCRdb re-derived calls from the PCR reads in MiXCR, one entry per CDR3 protein. The table has roughly 400,000 distinct CDR3 sequences, about 40% seen once. The J gene is TRBJ2-1, the V gene TRBV7-2; 8 bases are shared with TRBD2. The TCR originated in a girl under 10 years old with aplastic anemia, due to receive a stem cell transplant. The sample consisted of PBMCs, taken before TCRalphabeta/CD19-depleted stem cell transplant. For the CDR3, the DNA is TGTGCCAGCAGCCCTTTCCGGGGGGGTTCCCCTGAGCAGTTCTTC. It is translated as CASSPFRGGSPEQFF.